Presented here are 30 T cell receptor beta chains from one specimen sequenced in a study of cytomegalovirus exposure and HLA in healthy donors. The PCR ran on 60 Vbeta and 13 Jbeta primers. Libraries were prepared by immunoSEQ multiplex PCR; TCRdb keeps only in-frame clonotypes and omits some of them. The table lists roughly 180,000 clones, 75% to 85% of them singletons. The sample consisted of PBMCs. The receptors stem from a woman aged 55-69 years in good health and CMV-seropositive.

This clone was recorded a few times. V is TRBV4-3 and J is TRBJ2-7, with D perhaps TRBD2 (6 bases). This CDR3 comprises 15 residues. Per germline, CDR1 LGHNA and CDR2 YSLEER. Trimming cost V 1 base and J 1 base, with 11 bases left between them. This chain's CDR3 is CASSQAGGVSYEQYF. The CDR3 region has the DNA TGCGCCAGCAGCCAAGCCGGGGGTGTTTCCTACGAGCAGTACTTC.

The rearrangement joins TRBV6-5 to TRBJ2-2; D gene uncertain. Germline V gene lookup returns CDR1 MNHEY and CDR2 SVGAGI. The CDR3 covers 13 residues. Deletions cut 1 base from V and 6 bases from J, with 6 bases between. This chain's CDR3 is CASSYLLAGELFF. The CDR3 nucleotides read TGTGCCAGCAGTTACTTGTTAGCCGGGGAGCTGTTTTTT.

The CDR3: CASSQVLVVAEQFF. As DNA, the CDR3 is TGCGCCAGCAGCCAAGTACTAGTTGTAGCAGAGCAGTTCTTC. The genes are TRBV4-1 and TRBJ2-1; D perhaps matches TRBD2 (5 bases). The CDR3 is 14 residues long. Germline-derived CDR1 and CDR2 are MGHRA and YSYEKL. V lost 1 base to trimming and J lost 10 bases, with 14 bases between them.

A single count supports this clone. CDR3 region: CASSPPLGVGQPQHF. The CDR3 bases are TGTGCCAGCAGTCCTCCCCTTGGAGTCGGTCAGCCCCAGCATTTT. V and J are TRBV28 and TRBJ1-5; D ambiguous. The CDR3 is 15 residues long. Deletions cut 5 bases from V and 6 bases from J, with 17 bases between. Looked up from germline, CDR1 is MDHEN and CDR2 is SYDVKM.

The V call is TRBV13, the J call TRBJ2-6; TRBD1 agrees at 9 bases. From germline, CDR1 is PRHDT and CDR2 FYEKMQ (reference sequence). There are 21 residues in the CDR3. V lost 4 bases and J lost 4; bases outside the gene matches: 20. The CDR3 loop reads CASSSTTPGQGMLGGANVLTF. The CDR3 coding sequence is TGTGCCAGCAGCTCGACTACCCCGGGACAGGGCATGTTGGGGGGGGCCAACGTCCTGACTTTC.

The V gene is TRBV27, the J gene TRBJ2-3; TRBD2 matches at 11 bases. CDR1 is MNHEY, CDR2 SMNVEV, per germline (reference sequence). J gave up 4 bases and V 6 bases, and 9 bases lay outside the gene matches. The length of the CDR3 is 16 residues. CDR3 amino acids: CASRLAGVWSADTQYF. Written as DNA, the CDR3 is TGTGCCAGCAGACTAGCGGGAGTATGGTCCGCAGATACGCAGTATTTT.

The J gene is TRBJ1-4, the V gene TRBV14; a weak D match, TRBD1 (5 bases). The V end was cut by 4 bases, the J end by 8 bases, with 17 bases between. CDR1 is SGHDN, CDR2 FVKESK, per germline. This CDR3 is built from 15 residues. As DNA, the CDR3 is TGTGCCAGCAGCCGAGAGGGACTGGTTGGGGAAAAACTGTTTTTT. Protein sequence: CASSREGLVGEKLFF.

This chain connects TRBV18 to TRBJ2-5; D call uncertain. The CDR3 has 13 residues. The germline V gene encodes CDR1 KGHSH and CDR2 LQKENI. The germline V and J ends were trimmed by 4 bases and 4 bases, with 10 bases remaining between them. The CDR3 region is CASSRLRSETQYF. CDR3 DNA sequence: TGTGCCAGCTCACGTCTCCGGTCAGAGACCCAGTACTTC.

The rearrangement joins TRBV19 to TRBJ1-5; TRBD1 agrees at 10 bases. With 6 bases clipped from V and 6 bases from J, the junction kept 5 bases outside the gene matches. Germline V gene data show CDR1 as LNHDA and CDR2 as SQIVND (reference sequence). There are 14 residues in the CDR3. The CDR3 nucleotides are TGTGCCAGTAGGGGACAGGGGTTTAGTCAGCCCCAGCATTTT. Its translation is CASRGQGFSQPQHF.

The chain combines TRBV13 with TRBJ2-3; TRBD2 agrees at 11 bases. Germline CDR1 is PRHDT and CDR2 is FYEKMQ (reference sequence). CDR3 length: 17 amino acids. V was clipped by 5 bases and J by 4 bases; unmatched bases: 11. CDR3 residues: CASSERLAGHQSDTQYF. Here the CDR3 DNA reads TGTGCCAGCAGCGAGCGACTAGCGGGACATCAATCAGATACGCAGTATTTT.

V gene TRBV6-1 combines with J gene TRBJ1-1, with D unresolved. Germline V gene data show CDR1 as MNHNS and CDR2 as SASEGT. Trimming shortened V by 4 bases and J by 6 bases, and 12 bases separated the two germline ends. The CDR3 is 13 amino acids. Here the CDR3 reads CASSAPMSAEAFF. CDR3 nucleotides: TGTGCCAGCAGTGCCCCCATGTCGGCTGAAGCTTTCTTT.

This clone came up once. The V and J genes are TRBV7-8 and TRBJ2-1, with 8 positions matching TRBD2. The trim removed 0 bases at V and 2 bases at J, leaving 6 bases unmatched. Germline values: CDR1 SGHVS, CDR2 FQNEAQ. The CDR3 length is 17 residues. In DNA form, the CDR3 reads TGTGCCAGCAGCTTAGCATCCCAGCGGGGGCCCTACAATGAGCAGTTCTTC. Protein product: CASSLASQRGPYNEQFF.

This clone was seen a handful of times. Different DNA sequences within this sample yield the same CDR3. The V call is TRBV28, the J call TRBJ1-3, with no clear D. The CDR3 spans 15 residues. The germline V gene encodes CDR1 MDHEN and CDR2 SYDVKM. V dropped 7 bases and J dropped 4 bases, with 17 bases sitting between them. As DNA, the CDR3 is TGTGCCAGCAATCCCCCCGGGGATTCCGGAAACACCATATATTTT. It encodes CASNPPGDSGNTIYF. Together with reference TRBV28 and TRBJ1-3, the CDR3 gives the full variable domain: DVKVTQSSRYLVKRTGEKVFLECVQDMDHENMFWYRQDPGLGLRLIYFSYDVKMKEKGDIPEGYSVSREKKERFSLILESASTNQTSMYLCASNPPGDSGNTIYFGEGSWLTVV.

The chain uses TRBV18 and TRBJ1-5; D not certain. In germline, CDR1 is KGHSH, CDR2 LQKENI. V shed 0 bases and J shed 7 bases, with 7 bases lying between them. This CDR3 spans 13 amino acids. CDR3: CASSPPPGQPQHF. CDR3 coding DNA: TGTGCCAGCTCACCACCTCCAGGACAGCCCCAGCATTTT.

The gene calls are TRBV14 and TRBJ2-1; 7 nucleotides agree with TRBD2. The CDR3 extends over 16 amino acids. Germline trimming cut 2 bases from V and 1 base from J; bases unmatched to any gene: 5. Germline lookup yields CDR1 SGHDN and CDR2 FVKESK. The chain's CDR3 is CASSQSGTISYNEQFF. The CDR3 DNA follows: TGTGCCAGCAGCCAATCCGGGACTATATCCTACAATGAGCAGTTCTTC.

The genes are TRBV11-3 and TRBJ2-2, with D perhaps TRBD2 (5 bases). Trimming removed 2 bases at V and 4 bases at J, with 8 bases between. This CDR3 is built from 14 residues. Germline assignment: CDR1 SGHNT and CDR2 YENEEA. This CDR3 reads CASSLSGGTGELFF. The CDR3 DNA reads as TGTGCCAGCAGCTTATCCGGAGGCACCGGGGAGCTGTTTTTT.

The V gene is TRBV4-1, the J gene TRBJ1-4; D is undetermined. The germline CDR1 and CDR2 sequences are MGHRA and YSYEKL. V gave up 5 bases and J gave up 8 bases, with 12 bases separating them. The CDR3 length is 13 residues. This CDR3 is CASSRREREKLFF. CDR3 bases: TGCGCCAGCAGCAGAAGGGAGCGCGAAAAACTGTTTTTT.

J is TRBJ2-7 and V is TRBV6-6, with 15 bases lining up with TRBD2. The CDR3 covers 16 residues. With V trimmed by 2 bases and J by 5 bases, 4 bases remained unmatched. From germline, CDR1 is MNHNY and CDR2 SVGAGI (reference sequence). The CDR3 nucleotides are TGTGCCAGCAGTTACGGAGGACTAGCGGGAGGGAACGAGCAGTACTTC. It yields the protein CASSYGGLAGGNEQYF.

The chain combines TRBV7-2 with TRBJ1-6; 7 nucleotides line up with TRBD1. V lost 5 bases to trimming and J lost 9 bases; unmatched junction nucleotides: 4. The CDR3 extends over 13 amino acids. CDR1 SGHTA and CDR2 FQGNSA come from the germline V gene. The CDR3 sequence is CASSVRDSSPLHF. Written as DNA, the CDR3 is TGTGCCAGCAGCGTCCGGGACAGTTCACCCCTCCACTTT. The full variable domain, rest sourced from reference TRBV7-2 and TRBJ1-6, is GAGVSQSPSNKVTEKGKDVELRCDPISGHTALYWYRQSLGQGLEFLIYFQGNSAPDKSGLPSDRFSAERTGGSVSTLTIQRTQQEDSAVYLCASSVRDSSPLHFGNGTRLTVT.

The DNA for the CDR3 is TGTGCCAGCTCAAAGGGACAGGAGTACAATGAGCAGTTCTTC. Protein sequence: CASSKGQEYNEQFF. The chain carries TRBV18 and TRBJ2-1; 8 bases match TRBD1. The germline V gene has CDR1 KGHSH and CDR2 LQKENI. The CDR3 is 14 residues long. V dropped 5 bases and J dropped 4; count of bases not matched to a gene: 4.

CDR3 bases: TGTGCCAGCAGCTGGGACACTCTCCAGACCCAGTACTTC. This codes for CASSWDTLQTQYF. The J gene is TRBJ2-5, the V gene TRBV7-2; maybe TRBD1 (6 bases). The V and J ends lost 4 bases and 6 bases respectively, with 12 bases between them. The CDR3 sequence is 13 residues long. The germline CDR1 and CDR2 sequences are SGHTA and FQGNSA.

The chain links TRBV4-3 to TRBJ1-4; maybe TRBD1 (5 bases). Trimming left V 2 bases short and J 8 bases short, with 21 bases between. Looked up from germline, CDR1 is LGHNA and CDR2 is YSLEER. The CDR3 runs 17 residues. Here the CDR3 reads CASSQKVPGGEWEKLFF. The CDR3 nucleotides read TGCGCCAGCAGCCAAAAGGTTCCGGGGGGGGAGTGGGAAAAACTGTTTTTT.

This chain links TRBV18 with TRBJ2-7, with 7 bases identical to TRBD1. The CDR3 loop spans 15 amino acids. In germline, CDR1 is KGHSH, CDR2 LQKENI. V lost 4 bases and J lost 5; bases outside the gene matches: 11. The CDR3 region has the DNA TGTGCCAGCTCACTCGGACAGGCTAGGCGGAACGAGCAGTACTTC. Protein: CASSLGQARRNEQYF. The full variable domain, with the rest looked up from reference TRBV18 and TRBJ2-7, is NAGVMQNPRHLVRRRGQEARLRCSPMKGHSHVYWYRQLPEEGLKFMVYLQKENIIDESGMPKERFSAEFPKEGPSILRIQQVVRGDSAAYFCASSLGQARRNEQYFGPGTRLTVT.

The V gene is TRBV5-1, the J gene TRBJ2-1; 7 positions match TRBD1. Germline lookup yields CDR1 SGHRS and CDR2 YFSETQ. V was clipped by 6 bases and J by 13 bases; unmatched bases: 19. The CDR3 sequence is 15 residues long. The CDR3 DNA reads as TGCGCCAGCAAAATCACAGGGGTCGACAATGAGCCCCAGTTCTTC. Translation gives CASKITGVDNEPQFF.

The chain recombines TRBV5-1 with TRBJ2-7, with TRBD2 matching over 9 bases. J lost 3 bases, V lost 4 bases, and 11 bases had no gene match. The germline V gene encodes CDR1 SGHRS and CDR2 YFSETQ. The CDR3 totals 16 residues. CDR3 coding DNA: TGCGCCAGCAGCAGCGGACTAGCGTCCTTTAACTACGAGCAGTACTTC. Its protein product is CASSSGLASFNYEQYF.

The chain joins TRBV9 to TRBJ1-1, with TRBD1 identical over 10 bases. Germline CDR1 reads SGDLS; CDR2 reads YYNGEE. V gave up 0 bases and J gave up 3 bases; unmatched junction bases: 5. CDR3 length equals 16 residues. For the CDR3, the DNA is TGTGCCAGCAGCGTAGGAGGGACAGGGGTGGACACTGAAGCTTTCTTT. It is translated as CASSVGGTGVDTEAFF.

This clone came up a few times. V and J are TRBV7-3 and TRBJ1-1, with D perhaps matching TRBD1 (5 bases). The V gene lost 3 bases and the J gene lost 1 base, with 6 bases spanning the gap. The germline gives CDR1 SGHTA, CDR2 FQGTGA. CDR3 size: 13 residues. CDR3 bases: TGTGCCAGCAGCTTGCAGGGGAACACTGAAGCTTTCTTT. It encodes CASSLQGNTEAFF.

The V gene is TRBV7-3, the J gene TRBJ2-7; TRBD2 matches 8 bases. The CDR3 loop spans 15 amino acids. Losses at the gene ends were 1 base for V and 2 bases for J; bases not matched to a gene: 4. Germline CDR1 and CDR2: SGHTA and FQGTGA. This CDR3 is CASSLKAGGPYEQYF. The DNA for the CDR3 is TGTGCCAGCAGCTTAAAGGCGGGAGGACCCTACGAGCAGTACTTC.

This clone came up once. The rearrangement joins TRBV5-6 to TRBJ2-5; D is perhaps TRBD1 (7 bases). Per the germline V gene, CDR1 is SGHDT and CDR2 is YYEEEE. Deletions cut 0 bases from V and 5 bases from J, with 14 bases between. This CDR3 is built from 15 residues. The CDR3 DNA sequence: TGTGCCAGCAGCTTGGGCGGAGGGGGCGGGGAGACCCAGTACTTC. Translating it yields CASSLGGGGGETQYF.

V and J are TRBV28 and TRBJ2-2; D might be TRBD2 (5 bases). This CDR3 is built from 17 residues. Per the germline V gene, CDR1 is MDHEN and CDR2 is SYDVKM. The V end was cut by 5 bases, the J end by 3 bases, with 19 bases between. In nucleotides, the CDR3 is TGTGCCAGCAGTCCAAGGACTGCGCCTGAGGACACCGGGGAGCTGTTTTTT. This sequence encodes CASSPRTAPEDTGELFF.